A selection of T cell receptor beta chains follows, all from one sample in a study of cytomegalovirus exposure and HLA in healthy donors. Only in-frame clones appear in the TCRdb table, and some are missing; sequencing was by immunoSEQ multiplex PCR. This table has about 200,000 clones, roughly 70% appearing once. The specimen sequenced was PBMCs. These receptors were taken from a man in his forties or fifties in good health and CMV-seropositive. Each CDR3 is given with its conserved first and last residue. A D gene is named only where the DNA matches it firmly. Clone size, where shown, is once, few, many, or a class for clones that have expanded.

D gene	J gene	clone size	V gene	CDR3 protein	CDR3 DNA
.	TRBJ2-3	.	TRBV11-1	CASSPTPWGGEYTQYF	TGTGCCAGCAGCCCGACCCCCTGGGGGGGCGAATATACGCAGTATTTT
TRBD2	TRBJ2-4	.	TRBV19	CASQTREGPKNIQYF	TGTGCCAGTCAAACACGGGAGGGCCCCAAAAACATTCAGTACTTC
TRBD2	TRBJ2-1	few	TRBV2	CASSEPSGRADEFF	TGTGCCAGCAGTGAACCCAGCGGGAGGGCCGACGAGTTCTTC
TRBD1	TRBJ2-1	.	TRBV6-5	CASSSRDRVPIGQFF	TGTGCCAGCAGTTCCCGGGACAGGGTACCCATCGGGCAGTTCTTC
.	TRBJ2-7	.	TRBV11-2	CASMGSKTYEQYF	TGTGCCAGCATGGGCAGCAAAACCTACGAGCAGTACTTC
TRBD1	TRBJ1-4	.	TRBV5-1	CASSITGAATNEKLFF	TGCGCCAGCAGCATCACAGGGGCGGCAACTAATGAAAAACTGTTTTTT
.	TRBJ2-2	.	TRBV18	CASSPGGNTGELFF	TGTGCCAGCTCACCAGGGGGCAACACCGGGGAGCTGTTTTTT
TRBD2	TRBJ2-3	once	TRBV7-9	CASTSSGATDTQYF	TGTGCCAGCACCTCTAGCGGGGCCACAGATACGCAGTATTTT
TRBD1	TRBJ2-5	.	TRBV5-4	CASSKGDRGYQETQYF	TGTGCCAGCAGCAAGGGGGACAGAGGATACCAAGAGACCCAGTACTTC
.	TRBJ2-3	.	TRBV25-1	CASSGVLGADTQYF	TGTGCCAGCAGTGGCGTGTTGGGCGCAGATACGCAGTATTTT
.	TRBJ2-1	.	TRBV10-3	CAIGGAGGHNEQFF	TGTGCCATCGGGGGGGCAGGCGGACACAATGAGCAGTTCTTC
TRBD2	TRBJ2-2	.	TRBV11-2	CASSQSWGLSTGELFF	TGTGCCAGCAGCCAGTCTTGGGGACTATCCACCGGGGAGCTGTTTTTT
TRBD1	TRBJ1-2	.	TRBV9	CASSVRTGDGYTF	TGTGCCAGCAGCGTGCGGACAGGGGATGGCTACACCTTC
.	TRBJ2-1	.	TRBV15	CATSRDYGGTSYNEQFF	TGTGCCACCAGCAGAGATTACGGGGGGACATCCTACAATGAGCAGTTCTTC
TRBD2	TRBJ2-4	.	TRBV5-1	CASSPGLAVRSNIQYF	TGCGCCAGCAGCCCGGGACTAGCCGTCCGATCGAACATTCAGTACTTC
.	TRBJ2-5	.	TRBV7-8	CASSPPTEIQETQYF	TGTGCCAGCAGCCCTCCCACGGAGATCCAAGAGACCCAGTACTTC
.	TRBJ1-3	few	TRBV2	CASMGGSGNTIYF	TGTGCCAGCATGGGGGGCTCTGGAAACACCATATATTTT
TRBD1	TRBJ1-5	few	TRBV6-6	CASSRGGRQPQHF	TGTGCCAGCAGCAGAGGGGGCAGGCAGCCCCAGCATTTT
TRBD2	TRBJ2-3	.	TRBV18	CASSPSRLATRADTQYF	TGTGCCAGCTCACCAAGCAGACTAGCGACTAGGGCAGATACGCAGTATTTT
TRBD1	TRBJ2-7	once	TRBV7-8	CASSLGTGTGVYEQYF	TGTGCCAGCAGCTTAGGGACCGGGACAGGGGTATACGAGCAGTACTTC
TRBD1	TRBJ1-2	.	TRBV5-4	CASSYGQGSSNYGYTF	TGTGCCAGCAGCTATGGACAGGGATCTTCAAACTATGGCTACACCTTC
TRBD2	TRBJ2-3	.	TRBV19	CASSSPGSGGADTQYF	TGTGCCAGTAGTTCCCCCGGTAGCGGGGGTGCAGATACGCAGTATTTT
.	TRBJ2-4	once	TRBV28	CASSFQGAKNIQYF	TGTGCCAGCAGTTTCCAGGGAGCCAAAAACATTCAGTACTTC
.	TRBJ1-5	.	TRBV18	CASSPPSQGNQPQHF	TGTGCCAGCTCACCTCCCTCCCAGGGAAATCAGCCCCAGCATTTT
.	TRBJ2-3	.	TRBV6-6	CASSPGLLPTTDTQYF	TGTGCCAGCAGTCCGGGACTCCTGCCCACCACAGATACGCAGTATTTT
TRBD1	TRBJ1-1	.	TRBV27	CASSWARGVGTEAFF	TGTGCCAGCAGCTGGGCCAGGGGGGTGGGTACTGAAGCTTTCTTT
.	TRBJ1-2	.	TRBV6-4	CASSERPYGYTF	TGTGCCAGCAGTGAGAGGCCCTATGGCTACACCTTC
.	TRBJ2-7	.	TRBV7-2	CASSTHPGSYYEQYF	TGTGCCAGCAGCACCCACCCCGGGTCCTACTACGAGCAGTACTTC
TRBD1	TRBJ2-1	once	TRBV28	CASTLEAGGNEQFF	TGTGCCAGCACCTTGGAAGCAGGGGGCAATGAGCAGTTCTTC
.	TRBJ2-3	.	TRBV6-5	CASSLGLTDTQYF	TGTGCCAGCAGTTTGGGACTCACAGATACGCAGTATTTT
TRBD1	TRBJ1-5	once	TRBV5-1	CASSLTGAFNQPQHF	TGCGCCAGCAGCTTGACAGGGGCTTTCAACCAGCCCCAGCATTTT
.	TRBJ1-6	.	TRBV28	CASSQRQDYSYNSPLHF	TGTGCCAGCAGTCAAAGACAGGATTACTCCTATAATTCACCCCTCCACTTT
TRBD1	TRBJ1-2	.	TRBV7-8	CASSRTGGYGYTF	TGTGCCAGCAGCCGGACAGGGGGATATGGCTACACCTTC
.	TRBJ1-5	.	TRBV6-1	CASSEVMSQPQHF	TGTGCCAGCAGTGAAGTCATGAGTCAGCCCCAGCATTTT
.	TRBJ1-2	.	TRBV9	CASSVLGAAYGYTF	TGTGCCAGCAGCGTCCTAGGGGCAGCCTATGGCTACACCTTC
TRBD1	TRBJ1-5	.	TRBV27	CATGGQANQPQHF	TGTGCCACCGGTGGACAGGCTAATCAGCCCCAGCATTTT
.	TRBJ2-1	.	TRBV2	CASSPSYEQFF	TGTGCCAGCAGTCCCTCCTATGAGCAGTTCTTC
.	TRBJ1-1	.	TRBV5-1	CASSLAQAGTEAFF	TGCGCCAGCAGCTTGGCACAGGCGGGAACTGAAGCTTTCTTT